These 14 T cell receptor beta chains were all obtained from the same sample, sequenced in a study of cytomegalovirus exposure and HLA in healthy donors. Measured with immunoSEQ multiplex PCR; TCRdb has only the in-frame clones, and not every one. The sample shows 250,000 to 300,000 clones, nearly 90% of them seen only once. What was sequenced was PBMCs. These receptor sequences come from a woman aged 18 to 35 in good health and CMV-seronegative.

This clone appeared once. The rearrangement joins TRBV28 to TRBJ1-2, with no clear D. V was pared by 5 bases and J by 5 bases, with 12 bases between. The CDR3 loop spans 13 amino acids. The germline V gene has CDR1 MDHEN and CDR2 SYDVKM. For the CDR3, the DNA is TGTGCCAGCAGTCGACGGGCGGGATATGGCTACACCTTC. Translation gives CASSRRAGYGYTF.

This chain connects TRBV30 to TRBJ1-5; 7 positions match TRBD1. CDR1 GTSNPN and CDR2 SVGIG come from the germline V gene (reference sequence). J lost 3 bases, V lost 2 bases, and 7 bases had no gene match. This CDR3 is built from 15 residues. The CDR3 DNA follows: TGTGCCTGGAGTAAACGAGACAGGGTCAATCAGCCCCAGCATTTT. Translation: CAWSKRDRVNQPQHF.

The V call is TRBV6-5, the J call TRBJ1-1; tentative D call: TRBD1 (5 bases). The V gene's germline CDR1 is MNHEY and CDR2 SVGAGI. This CDR3 has 15 amino acids. The ends were cut back, 7 bases at V and 4 bases at J, with 19 bases in the middle. The CDR3 region has the DNA TGTGCCAGCATTCTAGATATGGTAAGGGGCACTGAAGCTTTCTTT. Translating it yields CASILDMVRGTEAFF.

The chain uses TRBV7-2 and TRBJ1-5; D might be TRBD1 (5 bases). The V end lost 5 bases, the J end lost 6 bases, and 17 bases lay between the germline ends. Germline V gives CDR1 SGHTA, CDR2 FQGNSA. The CDR3 is 15 residues long. The CDR3 protein is CASSRWVGGGQPQHF. The CDR3 coding sequence is TGTGCCAGCAGCCGGTGGGTTGGGGGGGGTCAGCCCCAGCATTTT.

The chain couples TRBV27 to TRBJ2-3; TRBD2 matches at 9 bases. CDR1 and CDR2 (germline): MNHEY, SMNVEV (reference sequence). The CDR3 is made up of 17 amino acids. V lost 4 bases, J lost 0 bases, and 8 bases stayed unmatched. The CDR3 region is CASSSKIAGASTDTQYF. The CDR3 coding sequence is TGTGCCAGCAGTTCGAAAATAGCGGGGGCTAGCACAGATACGCAGTATTTT.

This clone was detected once. The rearrangement links TRBV7-6 to TRBJ2-2, with 11 nucleotides matching TRBD2. Germline assignment: CDR1 SGHVS and CDR2 FNYEAQ. J lost 0 bases, V lost 7 bases, and 4 bases had no gene match. The CDR3 runs to 16 residues. The CDR3 DNA is TGTGCCAGCACCCTACTAGCGGGGGCGAACACCGGGGAGCTGTTTTTT. Its protein is CASTLLAGANTGELFF.

The rearrangement joins TRBV5-1 to TRBJ2-1; 9 bases fit TRBD1. V was clipped by 2 bases and J by 6 bases; unmatched bases: 15. Per germline, CDR1 SGHRS and CDR2 YFSETQ. The CDR3 consists of 18 residues. In DNA form, the CDR3 reads TGCGCCAGCAGCTTTCTTCCGGGACAGGGCCGAAGGGGCAATGAGCAGTTCTTC. It is translated as CASSFLPGQGRRGNEQFF.

DNA for the CDR3: TGTGCCAGCAGCGTCGGAGGATCGGTGAACACCGGGGAGCTGTTTTTT. It codes for CASSVGGSVNTGELFF. The rearrangement joins TRBV9 to TRBJ2-2; weak D call: TRBD2 (5 bases). Germline V lookup: CDR1 SGDLS, CDR2 YYNGEE. The CDR3 runs to 16 residues. V was trimmed by 2 bases and J by 1 base, leaving 12 bases between them.

The genes are TRBV29-1 and TRBJ2-3, with 8 bases lining up with TRBD1. V lost 6 bases, J lost 2 bases, and 7 bases stayed unmatched. The CDR3 spans 14 residues. Germline CDR1 is SQVTM and CDR2 is ANQGSEA. The CDR3 DNA reads TGCAGCGTGTTAAGGACAGGGCACACAGATACGCAGTATTTT. Amino acid sequence: CSVLRTGHTDTQYF.

This rearrangement joins TRBV5-5 to TRBJ1-4; TRBD1 is a possible D gene (6 bases). This CDR3 is built from 14 residues. Germline CDR1 reads SGHKS; CDR2 reads YYEKEE (reference sequence). The ends were cut back, 3 bases at V and 0 bases at J, with 6 bases in the middle. CDR3 residues: CASSWTATNEKLFF. Written as DNA, the CDR3 is TGTGCCAGCAGCTGGACAGCAACTAATGAAAAACTGTTTTTT.

The CDR3 coding sequence is TGTGCCAGCAGCTGGGGGACAGGGGGCGTCACTGAAGCTTTCTTT. Amino acids: CASSWGTGGVTEAFF. The chain employs TRBV7-9 and TRBJ1-1; 12 bases fit TRBD1. Trimming at V came to 4 bases and at J to 4 bases, leaving 4 bases not matched to a gene. This CDR3 is 15 amino acids long. The V gene's germline CDR1 is SEHNR and CDR2 FQNEAQ (reference sequence).

V usage is TRBV4-1 and J usage is TRBJ2-1; 9 bases line up with TRBD2. The CDR3 has 14 amino acids. Germline lookup yields CDR1 MGHRA and CDR2 YSYEKL. Unmatched junction bases numbered 5, after V lost 3 bases and J lost 8 bases. The CDR3 coding sequence is TGCGCCAGCAGCCAGCTAGCGGGGTTCGATGAGCAGTTCTTC. Protein sequence: CASSQLAGFDEQFF.

The genes are TRBV28 and TRBJ1-5, with D tentatively TRBD1 (6 bases). Germline CDR1 MDHEN, CDR2 SYDVKM. Trimming shortened V by 10 bases and J by 1 base, and 17 bases separated the two germline ends. This CDR3 spans 15 amino acids. The CDR3 region is CATFTPGVSNQPQHF. As DNA, the CDR3 is TGTGCCACCTTTACCCCAGGGGTGAGCAATCAGCCCCAGCATTTT.

V usage is TRBV28 and J usage is TRBJ2-7; 8 nucleotides match TRBD1. The CDR3 is 14 amino acids. Germline CDR1 MDHEN, CDR2 SYDVKM. Trimming removed 3 bases from V and 5 bases from J; junction bases left unmatched: 6. The CDR3: CASSFGTGTDEQYF. CDR3 in DNA: TGTGCCAGCAGTTTTGGGACAGGCACCGACGAGCAGTACTTC.